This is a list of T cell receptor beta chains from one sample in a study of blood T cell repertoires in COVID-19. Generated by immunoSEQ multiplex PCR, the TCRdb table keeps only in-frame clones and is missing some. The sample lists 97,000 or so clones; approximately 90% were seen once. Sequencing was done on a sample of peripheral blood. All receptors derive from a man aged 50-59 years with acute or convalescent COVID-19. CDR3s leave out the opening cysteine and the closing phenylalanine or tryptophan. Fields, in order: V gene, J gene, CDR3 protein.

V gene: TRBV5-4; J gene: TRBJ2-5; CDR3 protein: ASSRGTSAQETQY
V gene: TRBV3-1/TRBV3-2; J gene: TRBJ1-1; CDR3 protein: ASLPTGSYTEAF
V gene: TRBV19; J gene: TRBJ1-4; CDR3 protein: ASSTWSAGNEKLF
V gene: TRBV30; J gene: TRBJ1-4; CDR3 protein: AWSPGGATNEKLF
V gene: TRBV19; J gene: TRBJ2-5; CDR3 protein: ASSIAWGHQETQY
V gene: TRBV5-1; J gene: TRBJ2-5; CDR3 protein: ASSTKTGLETQY
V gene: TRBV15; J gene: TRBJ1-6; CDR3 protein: ATSRYRGSSYNSPLH
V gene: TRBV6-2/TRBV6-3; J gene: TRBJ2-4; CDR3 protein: ASSLGQALAKNIQY
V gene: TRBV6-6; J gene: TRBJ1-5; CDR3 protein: ASSLLDWNQPQH
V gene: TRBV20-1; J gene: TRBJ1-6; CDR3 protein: SASFRYNSPLH
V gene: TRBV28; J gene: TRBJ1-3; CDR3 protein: ASSLTPGNTIY
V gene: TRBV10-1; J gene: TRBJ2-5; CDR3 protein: ASSPQIHRRKTQY
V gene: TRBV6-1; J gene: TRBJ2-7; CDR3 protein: ASSEASGSSEQY
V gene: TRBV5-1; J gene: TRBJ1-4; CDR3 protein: ASSRDRANEKLF
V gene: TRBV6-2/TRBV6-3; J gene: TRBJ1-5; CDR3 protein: ASSYFIDQPQH
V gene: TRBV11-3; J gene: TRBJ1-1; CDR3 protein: ASSLGQGIFNEAF
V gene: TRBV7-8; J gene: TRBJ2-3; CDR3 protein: ASSLVGSYTQY
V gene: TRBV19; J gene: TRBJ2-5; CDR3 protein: ASKTSEPQETQY
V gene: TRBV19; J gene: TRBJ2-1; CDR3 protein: ASSSSGQSSYNEQF
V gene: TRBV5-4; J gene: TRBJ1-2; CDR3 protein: ASSSRQGNYGYT
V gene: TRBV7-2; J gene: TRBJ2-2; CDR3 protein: ASSGAAGYTGELF
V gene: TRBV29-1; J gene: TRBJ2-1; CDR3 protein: SVEGASALREQF
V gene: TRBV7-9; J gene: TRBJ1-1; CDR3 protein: ASSSAQTGRNTEAF
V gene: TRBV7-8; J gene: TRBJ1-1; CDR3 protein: ASSWDRGLTEAF
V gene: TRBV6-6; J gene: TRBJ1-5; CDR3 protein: ASSLTGVNQPQH
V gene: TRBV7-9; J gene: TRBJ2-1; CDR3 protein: ASSTNRGEGEQF
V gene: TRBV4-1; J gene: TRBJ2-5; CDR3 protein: ASSPPGLIETQY
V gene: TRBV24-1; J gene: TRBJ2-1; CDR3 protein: ATSDGMDYNEQF
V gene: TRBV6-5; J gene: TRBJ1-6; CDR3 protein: ASGFNRNNSPLH
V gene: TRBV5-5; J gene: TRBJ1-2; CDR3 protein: ASSLATGSDGYT
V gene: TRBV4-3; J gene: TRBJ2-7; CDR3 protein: ASSQDFGLAGAYEQY
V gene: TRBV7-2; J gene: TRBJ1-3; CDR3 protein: ASSWGQGTGNTIY
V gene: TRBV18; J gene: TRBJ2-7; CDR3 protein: ASSPRDRGSIYEQY
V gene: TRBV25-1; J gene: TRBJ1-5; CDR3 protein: ASTDRHKKTYSNQPQH
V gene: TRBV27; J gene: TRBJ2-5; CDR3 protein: ASRPSRDRGVETQY
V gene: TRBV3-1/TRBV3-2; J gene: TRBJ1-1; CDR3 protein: ASSQWETAEAF
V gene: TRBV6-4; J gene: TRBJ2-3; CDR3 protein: ASSDSPSGSTDTQY
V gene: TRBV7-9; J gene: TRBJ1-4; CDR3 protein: ASSYQGGGEKLF
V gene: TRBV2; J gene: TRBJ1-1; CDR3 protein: ASSLGAGVMNTEAF
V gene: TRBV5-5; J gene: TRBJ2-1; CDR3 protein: ASSLGLAQYNEQF
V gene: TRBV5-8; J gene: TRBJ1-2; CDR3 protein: ASSLAGFTYGYT
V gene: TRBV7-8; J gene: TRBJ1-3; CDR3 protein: ASSPGGSGNTIY